The sample holds a few counts of the clone carrying this T cell receptor (beta chain). Its matching antigen is unknown. Assay used: immunoSEQ multiplex PCR; TCRdb lists only in-frame clones, some missing. This table has around 7,500 clones, around three quarters appearing once. Histologic diagnosis was independently verified by two lung pathologists. This sample was included in a study of immune evolution from preneoplasia to lung adenocarcinoma. V shed 5 bases and J shed 4 bases, with 14 bases lying between them. Germline V gene sequence: CDR1 SGHVS, CDR2 FQNEAQ. The CDR3 covers 15 residues. Study-wide points: Later-stage lesions seemingly showed higher T cell density and diversity than normal lung. Compared with EGFR-mutant or double wild-type lesions, KRAS-mutant nodules were more clonal. From normal lung to invasive adenocarcinoma, top clone frequencies appeared to decrease.

This chain uses TRBV7-8 with TRBJ2-2; possibly TRBD2 for D (7 bases). This receptor was obtained from a person aged 40 to 49 with lung adenocarcinoma. The sequenced sample consisted of FFPE invasive lung adenocarcinoma tissue. CDR3 residues: CASSPRGARTGELFF. DNA of the CDR3: TGTGCCAGCAGCCCCCGGGGGGCGCGCACCGGGGAGCTGTTTTTT. Complete variable domain (other parts from reference TRBV7-8 and TRBJ2-2): GAGVSQSPRYKVAKRGQDVALRCDPISGHVSLFWYQQALGQGPEFLTYFQNEAQLDKSGLPSDRFFAERPEGSVSTLKIQRTQQEDSAVYLCASSPRGARTGELFFGEGSRLTVL.